This T cell receptor (beta chain) was retrieved from a study of identical twins. MiXCR, applied by TCRdb to the 5' RACE reads, yields one record per CDR3 protein. The table includes a few hundred thousand distinct CDR3 sequences, 5% to 7% detected once. Per germline, CDR1 MNHNS and CDR2 SASEGT. The CDR3 totals 15 residues. The V segment lost 5 bases and the J segment 7 bases; nucleotides outside the gene matches: 5. This sample was shared with a second study, whose subject was T cells expressing NK-cell markers. This second report adds: There were seven HCMV-seropositive donors and one seronegative donor among the eight sequenced.

The V gene is TRBV6-1, the J gene TRBJ2-1, with 13 bases lining up with TRBD2. This clonotype was obtained from a woman between 18 and 29 years old in good health. The sample was CD8+ T cells sorted from blood. The CDR3 region is CASSIGLAGENEQFF. The CDR3 nucleotides read TGTGCCAGCAGTATAGGACTAGCGGGAGAGAATGAGCAGTTCTTC.